These T cell receptor beta chains were read from a single sample in a study of shared clonotypes between healthy human individuals. Method: immunoSEQ multiplex PCR; TCRdb's copy keeps in-frame clones and lacks some. The sample yields approximately 1,000,000 clones, 70% to 80% seen once. Sequences were obtained from memory CD4+ T cells from PBMCs. The receptors come from a man between 18 and 29 years old in good health. Some clones in this sample may be carry-over from other donors' samples. The CDR3 runs from the conserved cysteine through the conserved F or W. The D gene is left open where the match is weak. Only some rows state a clone size, as once, few, many or a class for expanded clones.

>NA|TRBV10-3|NA|TRBJ2-1
TGTGCCACTCGGAGGGACTCGGGTGAGCAGTTCTTC
CATRRDSGEQFF
>NA|TRBV11-2|NA|TRBJ2-7
TGTGCCAGCAGCCCTCTCCCCACCTACGAGCAGTACTTC
CASSPLPTYEQYF
>NA|TRBV19|NA|TRBJ2-7
TGTGCCACCGCTGCTCCGGGACGCCCGGGTGAGCAGTACTTC
CATAAPGRPGEQYF
>NA|TRBV5-1|NA|TRBJ1-1
TGCGCCAGCAGCTCGGGAGGCAGGAACACTGAAGCTTTCTTT
CASSSGGRNTEAFF
>NA|TRBV28|TRBD2|TRBJ2-5
TGTGCCAGCAGTTTCCTGACTAGCGGACCCCAAGAGACCCAGTACTTC
CASSFLTSGPQETQYF
>NA|TRBV9|TRBD2|TRBJ2-1
TGTGCCAGCAGCGTGGGGACTAGAGCGGACAATGAGCAGTTCTTC
CASSVGTRADNEQFF
>NA|TRBV5-1|TRBD2|TRBJ2-5
TGCGCCAGCAGCCCGGGACTAGCGGGAGGGGAAGAGACCCAGTACTTC
CASSPGLAGGEETQYF
>NA|TRBV7-8|TRBD1|TRBJ2-1
TGTGCCAGCAGCTCAAGTAGACAGGGAATCAATGAGCAGTTCTTC
CASSSSRQGINEQFF
>NA|TRBV7-9|TRBD1|TRBJ1-1
TGTGCCAGCAGCTTAGGGGACAGGGGACTTCGGACTGAAGCTTTCTTT
CASSLGDRGLRTEAFF
>NA|TRBV5-1|TRBD1|TRBJ2-3
TGCGCCAGCAGCTTAATACGGACAGGGGAGGGGACAGATACGCAGTATTTT
CASSLIRTGEGTDTQYF
>NA|TRBV6-5|NA|TRBJ1-1
TGTGCCAGCAGTTACAATAGGCGGGCCACTGAAGCTTTCTTT
CASSYNRRATEAFF
>once|TRBV5-4|NA|TRBJ2-4
TGTGCCAGCAGCTCACCTAATCTAGCCAAAAACATTCAGTACTTC
CASSSPNLAKNIQYF
>NA|TRBV7-2|NA|TRBJ2-3
TGTGCCAGCAGCCCTACTCCTATTAGCGGAGATACGCAGTATTTT
CASSPTPISGDTQYF
>NA|TRBV10-3|NA|TRBJ2-7
TGTGCCATCAGTGATACTAGTGACGAGCAGTACTTC
CAISDTSDEQYF
>NA|TRBV11-3|TRBD2|TRBJ2-3
TGTGCCAGCAGCCTACGTAGGGGCGGGAGGCCAGATACGCAGTATTTT
CASSLRRGGRPDTQYF
>few|TRBV28|NA|TRBJ2-5
TGTGCCAGCAGTTTATCCAGGGGTGGAGAGACCCAGTACTTC
CASSLSRGGETQYF
>once|TRBV27|NA|TRBJ2-3
TGTGCCAGCAGTTCCCGACAAGTATACACAGATACGCAGTATTTT
CASSSRQVYTDTQYF
>NA|TRBV30|NA|TRBJ1-2
TGTGCCTGGGCCTCGATGGGGAGAGGCTACACCTTC
CAWASMGRGYTF
>NA|TRBV27|NA|TRBJ2-5
TGTGCCAGCAGTTCGCAGGGGTTTACAGAGACCCAGTACTTC
CASSSQGFTETQYF
>NA|TRBV16|NA|TRBJ1-5
TGTGCCAGCAGCCAATACAGGGATGACGGCAATCAGCCCCAGCATTTT
CASSQYRDDGNQPQHF
>NA|TRBV28|NA|TRBJ1-2
TGTGCCAGCAGTATACTGGGAAACTATGGCTACACCTTC
CASSILGNYGYTF
>NA|TRBV27|NA|TRBJ1-4
TGTGCCAGCAGTTTTAGGGTCTCGGGGCTAGGACCTAATGAAAAACTGTTTTTT
CASSFRVSGLGPNEKLFF